The next 27 T cell receptor beta chains were all read from a single sample in a study of T-cell memory formation after mild COVID-19 (dated by TCRdb to the early 2020s). The library was built by means of 5' RACE. The run used an Illumina NovaSeq 6000. Using fastp at Q25 and MiXCR, TCRdb reprocessed the public reads and kept productive beta chains. Every CDR3 protein is listed once, alongside the most common genes and DNA of its rows. The sample data list under 200,000 distinct CDR3 sequences, and 13% of these were observed just once. The biggest ten clones account for 2.5% to 3.5% of the sample. Sequencing was carried out using PBMCs or a T cell subset sorted from them (not recorded which). Receptors originate from a man aged 18-30 years who had mild COVID-19 (a few samples of this study predate the infection). The sample titles of this study are shuffled in the database, so cell type and time point are left out; the donor was told from shared clones.

This clonotype has just a few counts. V is TRBV7-2 and J is TRBJ1-2, with a possible D match to TRBD1 (5 bases). Germline assignment: CDR1 SGHTA and CDR2 FQGNSA. Trimming took off 1 base at V and 8 bases at J, with 11 bases between the two ends. The CDR3 has 13 residues. The CDR3 nucleotides are TGTGCCAGCAGCTTAGAGTGGCAGGGCGGCTACACCTTC. This gives the protein CASSLEWQGGYTF.

The chain uses TRBV12-3 or TRBV12-4 and TRBJ2-3, with 10 bases aligning to TRBD2. V shed 7 bases and J 2 bases; nucleotides not matched to a gene: 6. The CDR3 totals 15 residues. The CDR3 coding sequence is TGTGCCAGCATCCCAGCGGGGGGGTTCACAGATACGCAGTATTTT. Translated, it gives CASIPAGGFTDTQYF.

This clonotype was counted a few times. The chain combines TRBV4-2 with TRBJ1-1, with D possibly being TRBD1 (6 bases). Germline assignment: CDR1 LGHNA and CDR2 YNFKEQ. Between the trimmed V and J ends, which lost 5 bases and 1 base, there was a span of 11 bases. The CDR3 runs to 14 residues. In DNA, the CDR3 is TGTGCCAGCAGCATGGGGGGCCGGAACACTGAAGCTTTCTTT. It specifies CASSMGGRNTEAFF.

V gene TRBV20-1 combines with J gene TRBJ2-7; 9 bases are shared with TRBD2. The V segment lost 1 base and the J segment 2 bases; nucleotides outside the gene matches: 6. CDR1 and CDR2 from the germline V gene are DFQATT and SNEGSKA (reference sequence). The CDR3 is made up of 15 amino acids. The CDR3 sequence: CSARGAASGTYEQYF. CDR3 sequence (DNA): TGCAGTGCTAGAGGCGCGGCTAGCGGGACCTACGAGCAGTACTTC.

V and J are TRBV20-1 and TRBJ2-1, with 8 bases identical to TRBD2. Per germline, CDR1 DFQATT and CDR2 SNEGSKA (reference sequence). The CDR3 is 15 amino acids. V trimming: 0 bases; J trimming: 2 bases; junction bases outside the gene matches: 3. The CDR3 nucleotides are TGCAGTGCTAGAGAAAGGACTAGCCCCTACAATGAGCAGTTCTTC. Translation gives CSARERTSPYNEQFF.

The gene calls are TRBV13 and TRBJ1-5, with D possibly TRBD1 on 6 matching bases. This CDR3 spans 14 amino acids. Between the trimmed V and J ends, which lost 5 bases and 3 bases, there was a span of 11 bases. Germline assignment: CDR1 PRHDT and CDR2 FYEKMQ (reference sequence). The CDR3 DNA sequence: TGTGCCAGCAGCCGGACAGATCTCAATCAGCCCCAGCATTTT. Translating it yields CASSRTDLNQPQHF.

This clonotype occurred a few times. The chain recombines TRBV11-2 with TRBJ2-1; D unclear. This CDR3 region has 12 residues. V lost 5 bases to trimming and J lost 15 bases, with 17 bases between them. Germline assignment: CDR1 SGHAT and CDR2 FQNNGV. The DNA of the CDR3 is TGTGCCAGCAGCCTAGGGCCTAGTACATGGTTCTTC. Translation gives CASSLGPSTWFF.

The V call is TRBV27, the J call TRBJ2-7, with D possibly matching TRBD1 (6 bases). This CDR3 comprises 14 residues. The ends were cut back, 6 bases at V and 4 bases at J, with 16 bases in the middle. The germline CDR1 and CDR2 sequences are MNHEY and SMNVEV (reference sequence). The CDR3 sequence is CASRRKGVLYEQYF. The CDR3 region has the DNA TGTGCCAGCAGGAGGAAGGGGGTACTTTACGAGCAGTACTTC.

There are many counts of this clonotype. The chain links TRBV10-3 to TRBJ1-5; D might be TRBD1 (6 bases). CDR1 is ENHRY, CDR2 SYGVKD, per germline. The CDR3 runs to 15 residues. Trimming left V 2 bases short and J 3 bases short, with 11 bases between. CDR3 residues: CAISEPGADNQPQHF. The CDR3 DNA reads TGTGCCATCAGTGAGCCGGGGGCGGACAATCAGCCCCAGCATTTT.

The rearrangement uses TRBV20-1 and TRBJ1-5, with D unclear. This CDR3 spans 13 amino acids. Per germline, CDR1 DFQATT and CDR2 SNEGSKA (reference sequence). Trimming left V 6 bases short and J 4 bases short, with 13 bases between. CDR3 sequence (DNA): TGCAGTGCGTACGACTCTCGAAATCAGCCCCAGCATTTT. Translation gives CSAYDSRNQPQHF.

The V call is TRBV9, the J call TRBJ2-5; perhaps TRBD2 as D (6 bases). Between the trimmed V and J ends, which lost 0 bases and 3 bases, there was a span of 9 bases. Germline V gives CDR1 SGDLS, CDR2 YYNGEE. This CDR3 is 14 amino acids long. The CDR3 here is CASSVAGVEETQYF. DNA for the CDR3: TGTGCCAGCAGCGTAGCGGGGGTTGAAGAGACCCAGTACTTC.

This clonotype was detected only a few times. The chain has TRBV19 and TRBJ1-5; D uncertain. The CDR3 runs 15 residues. Trimming took off 3 bases at V and 1 base at J, with 10 bases between the two ends. Per the germline V gene, CDR1 is LNHDA and CDR2 is SQIVND (reference sequence). DNA for the CDR3: TGTGCCAGTAGTATGCTCGGGCGGAGCAATCAGCCCCAGCATTTT. It encodes CASSMLGRSNQPQHF.

This clonotype appeared a few times. The chain carries TRBV12-3 or TRBV12-4 and TRBJ2-3, with unresolved D. The CDR3 runs to 13 residues. Trimming shortened V by 3 bases and J by 2 bases, and 6 bases separated the two germline ends. This CDR3 is CASSFGFTDTQYF. Written as DNA, the CDR3 is TGTGCCAGCAGTTTTGGCTTCACAGATACGCAGTATTTT.

The table lists this clonotype with many counts. The chain couples TRBV4-2 to TRBJ2-3; D unclear. V was clipped by 0 bases and J by 4 bases, with 8 bases between them. CDR3 size: 14 residues. Germline CDR1 is LGHNA and CDR2 is YNFKEQ. The CDR3 is CASSQDWLSDTQYF. The CDR3 nucleotides are TGTGCCAGCAGCCAAGATTGGCTTTCAGATACGCAGTATTTT.

This clonotype was observed many times. DNA for the CDR3: TGCAGCGTTCAGGGGACTGGGTCTGAAGCTTTCTTT. This translates into CSVQGTGSEAFF. The chain recombines TRBV29-1 with TRBJ1-1, with a tentative D call TRBD1 (6 bases). The V gene's germline CDR1 is SQVTM and CDR2 ANQGSEA. The CDR3 extends over 12 amino acids. V shed 5 bases and J shed 6 bases, with 13 bases lying between them.

This clonotype was detected a few times. The rearrangement joins TRBV13 to TRBJ2-7; unclear D gene. Germline V gene sequence: CDR1 PRHDT, CDR2 FYEKMQ (reference sequence). The CDR3 runs 13 residues. V shed 2 bases and J shed 2 bases, with 7 bases lying between them. The DNA of the CDR3 is TGTGCCAGCAGCTTAAGCAGAACCTACGAGCAGTACTTC. This codes for CASSLSRTYEQYF.

This clonotype is deemed medium-sized. The V gene is TRBV27, the J gene TRBJ2-2; D is uncertain. V was shortened by 10 bases and J by 2 bases, with 11 bases between the two germline ends. Germline V CDR1 and CDR2: MNHEY, SMNVEV (reference sequence). This CDR3 has 13 amino acids. The CDR3 here is CATGSANTGELFF. DNA for the CDR3: TGTGCCACTGGGTCGGCCAACACCGGGGAGCTGTTTTTT.

The chain recombines TRBV28 with TRBJ2-7; 11 bases fit TRBD2. Germline V gene lookup returns CDR1 MDHEN and CDR2 SYDVKM. The CDR3 runs 16 residues. J gave up 1 base and V 4 bases, and 6 bases lay outside the gene matches. CDR3 protein: CASSSAGTSGSYEQYV. The CDR3 coding sequence is TGTGCCAGCAGTTCCGCCGGGACTAGCGGTTCCTACGAGCAGTACGTC.

This clonotype was observed many times. The rearrangement uses TRBV11-2 and TRBJ2-1; possibly TRBD1 or TRBD2 for D (5 bases each). Germline V lookup: CDR1 SGHAT, CDR2 FQNNGV. V dropped 5 bases and J dropped 9 bases, with 23 bases sitting between them. The CDR3 loop spans 16 amino acids. CDR3 coding DNA: TGTGCCAGCAGCCCTCTCCCCTGGGACCCGGGGCGTGAGCAGTTCTTC. It specifies CASSPLPWDPGREQFF.

This sequence joins TRBV10-3 and TRBJ1-3; D may be TRBD1 (6 bases). The CDR3 contains 14 residues. V dropped 6 bases and J dropped 0 bases, with 9 bases sitting between them. Germline CDR1 and CDR2: ENHRY and SYGVKD. The CDR3 loop reads CAIRDSRSGNTIYF. The DNA of the CDR3 is TGTGCCATCAGGGACAGTCGCTCTGGAAACACCATATATTTT.

This clonotype appeared a few times. This chain links TRBV27 with TRBJ2-3; 8 nucleotides align to TRBD1. V dropped 4 bases and J dropped 7; count of bases not matched to a gene: 10. Germline assignment: CDR1 MNHEY and CDR2 SMNVEV (reference sequence). This CDR3 is built from 15 residues. The CDR3 protein is CASSSLQGALNTQYF. CDR3 DNA sequence: TGTGCCAGCAGTTCCCTGCAGGGGGCGTTAAATACGCAGTATTTT.

This clonotype was seen only a few times. This rearrangement joins TRBV28 to TRBJ1-1, with D uncertain. Trimming cost V 5 bases and J 0 bases, with 13 bases left between them. The germline CDR1 and CDR2 sequences are MDHEN and SYDVKM. The length of the CDR3 is 15 residues. DNA for the CDR3: TGTGCCAGCAGTGAAGCCCGGTTATTGAACACTGAAGCTTTCTTT. Amino acid sequence: CASSEARLLNTEAFF.

The rearrangement uses TRBV5-1 and TRBJ2-5; TRBD2 aligns across 15 bases. V shed 5 bases and J 9 bases; nucleotides not matched to a gene: 11. Germline V gene lookup returns CDR1 SGHRS and CDR2 YFSETQ. The CDR3 length is 16 residues. This CDR3 is CASSSGLAGGIGAQYF. CDR3 in DNA: TGCGCCAGCAGTTCGGGACTAGCGGGAGGAATAGGGGCCCAGTACTTC.

This clonotype has more than one count but fewer than ten. The chain recombines TRBV30 with TRBJ2-1; D is unresolved. The CDR3 covers 13 residues. The germline V gene has CDR1 GTSNPN and CDR2 SVGIG (reference sequence). V lost 4 bases and J 4 bases, leaving 11 bases between the germline ends. CDR3 nucleotide sequence: TGTGCCTGGATGGGTCAGGAATACAATGAGCAGTTCTTC. Translated: CAWMGQEYNEQFF.

This clonotype was counted only a few times. The genes are TRBV12-3 or TRBV12-4 and TRBJ1-3; D call uncertain. Trimming shortened V by 6 bases and J by 1 base, and 10 bases separated the two germline ends. The CDR3 consists of 14 residues. CDR3 loop: CASREVGSGNTIYF. For the CDR3, the DNA is TGTGCCAGCAGGGAAGTGGGGTCTGGAAACACCATATATTTT.

The table lists this clonotype with a few counts. V and J are TRBV7-9 and TRBJ2-1, with 9 bases fitting TRBD2. The V gene's germline CDR1 is SEHNR and CDR2 FQNEAQ (reference sequence). J gave up 7 bases and V 6 bases, and 13 bases lay outside the gene matches. This CDR3 region has 16 residues. CDR3 sequence reads: CASRTRGTSLGNEQFF. CDR3 DNA sequence: TGTGCCAGCAGAACCAGAGGGACTAGCCTGGGGAATGAGCAGTTCTTC.

The genes are TRBV2 and TRBJ2-5; 8 bases align to TRBD1. The germline CDR1 and CDR2 sequences are SNHLY and FYNNEI. This CDR3 has 13 residues. Trimming cost V 6 bases and J 3 bases; bases outside gene matches: 3. The CDR3 bases are TGTGCCAGCAGGAGGGGACAGGAAGAGACCCAGTACTTC. This gives the protein CASRRGQEETQYF.